These 23 T cell receptor beta chains were all obtained from the same sample, sequenced in a study of shared clonotypes between healthy human individuals. Generated by immunoSEQ multiplex PCR, the TCRdb table keeps only in-frame clones and is missing some. The data hold a few million clones, with just under 95% observed a single time. The sequenced sample was naive CD4+ T cells from PBMCs. Subset reported: CD45RA+ positively selected. The receptor source for this set is a man between 18 and 35 years old in good health. Some clones in this sample may be carry-over from other donors' samples.

The CDR3 sequence is CASSTLYQETQYF. The CDR3 region has the DNA TGTGCCAGTAGTACACTGTACCAAGAGACCCAGTACTTC. The chain is built from TRBV19 and TRBJ2-5; D not certain. Trimming took off 4 bases at V and 0 bases at J, with 6 bases between the two ends. The CDR3 has 13 amino acids. From germline, CDR1 is LNHDA and CDR2 SQIVND (reference sequence).

The chain couples TRBV2 to TRBJ1-3; possibly TRBD1 for D (5 bases). The V and J ends lost 9 bases and 4 bases respectively, with 13 bases between them. Germline loops: CDR1 SNHLY, CDR2 FYNNEI. The CDR3 has 13 residues. CDR3 amino acids: CARTGLGGNTIYF. CDR3 in DNA: TGTGCCAGGACGGGACTGGGGGGAAACACCATATATTTT. The whole variable domain, remainder taken from reference TRBV2 and TRBJ1-3, is EPEVTQTPSHQVTQMGQEVILRCVPISNHLYFYWYRQILGQKVEFLVSFYNNEISEKSEIFDDQFSVERPDGSNFTLKIRSTKLEDSAMYFCARTGLGGNTIYFGEGSWLTVV.

V and J are TRBV6-5 and TRBJ1-2; D not resolved. The CDR3 spans 13 residues. Germline CDR1 reads MNHEY; CDR2 reads SVGAGI. V lost 7 bases, J lost 3 bases, and 12 bases lay in between. The CDR3 sequence: CASKERRDYGYTF. The CDR3 DNA follows: TGTGCCAGCAAGGAGAGGAGAGACTATGGCTACACCTTC.

The CDR3 loop reads CAIRGNVAGTSYNEQFF. The DNA of the CDR3 is TGTGCCATCAGGGGGAATGTAGCGGGAACTAGCTACAATGAGCAGTTCTTC. The V gene is TRBV10-3, the J gene TRBJ2-1; 8 bases line up with TRBD2. This CDR3 has 17 residues. The ends lost 6 bases at V and 3 bases at J; junction bases unmatched: 13. Germline lookup yields CDR1 ENHRY and CDR2 SYGVKD.

V and J are TRBV7-2 and TRBJ2-7; TRBD2 agrees at 12 bases. Trimming cost V 3 bases and J 4 bases; bases outside gene matches: 4. Germline CDR1 is SGHTA and CDR2 is FQGNSA. The CDR3 spans 15 residues. CDR3 bases: TGTGCCAGCAGCTTCCTCGGACTAGCGGGATACGAGCAGTACTTC. It yields the protein CASSFLGLAGYEQYF.

The chain combines TRBV13 with TRBJ1-2; possible D gene TRBD1, 6 bases. CDR3 length equals 16 residues. Trimming took off 0 bases at V and 1 base at J, with 12 bases between the two ends. Germline V gives CDR1 PRHDT, CDR2 FYEKMQ (reference sequence). The CDR3 DNA follows: TGTGCCAGCAGCTTAGGCGCAGGGACATTTAACTATGGCTACACCTTC. Translating gives CASSLGAGTFNYGYTF. Supplemented by reference TRBV13 and TRBJ1-2, the full variable domain reads AAGVIQSPRHLIKEKRETATLKCYPIPRHDTVYWYQQGPGQDPQFLISFYEKMQSDKGSIPDRFSAQQFSDYHSELNMSSLELGDSALYFCASSLGAGTFNYGYTFGSGTRLTVV.

Regarding this clone: This may be a read error: a much more frequent sequence differs by one nucleotide. The same CDR3 is also encoded by other DNA sequences in this sample. The chain couples TRBV28 to TRBJ2-5; D is ambiguous. Germline values: CDR1 MDHEN, CDR2 SYDVKM. The CDR3 totals 11 residues. Trimming removed 6 bases from V and 3 bases from J, with 5 bases in between. The CDR3 nucleotides are TGTGCCAGCAGATTAGAAGAGACCCAGTACTTC. Translation: CASRLEETQYF.

This chain's CDR3 is CATSKGPGADYGYTF. The CDR3 nucleotides are TGTGCCACCAGCAAGGGCCCGGGAGCAGACTATGGCTACACCTTC. This chain connects TRBV15 to TRBJ1-2; no reliable D call. Germline V CDR1 and CDR2: LNHNV, YYDKDF (reference sequence). The V end lost 4 bases, the J end lost 3 bases, and 15 bases lay between the germline ends. This CDR3 is 15 amino acids long. Supplemented by reference TRBV15 and TRBJ1-2, the full variable domain reads DAMVIQNPRYQVTQFGKPVTLSCSQTLNHNVMYWYQQKSSQAPKLLFHYYDKDFNNEADTPDNFQSRRPNTSFCFLDIRSPGLGDTAMYLCATSKGPGADYGYTFGSGTRLTVV.

V is TRBV28 and J is TRBJ1-1; a weak D match, TRBD1 (5 bases). Looked up from germline, CDR1 is MDHEN and CDR2 is SYDVKM. CDR3 length: 13 residues. The germline V and J ends were trimmed by 7 bases and 3 bases, with 12 bases remaining between them. CDR3 sequence: CASKSQGYTEAFF. The CDR3 DNA reads TGTGCCAGCAAAAGCCAGGGTTACACTGAAGCTTTCTTT.

A word on this clone: Other DNA variants within this sample encode the same CDR3. This chain joins TRBV7-9 and TRBJ2-1, with 11 nucleotides matching TRBD2. CDR1 is SEHNR and CDR2 is FQNEAQ in the germline V gene (reference sequence). The CDR3 loop spans 17 amino acids. The junction had 1 base not matched to a gene; V was cut back by 0 bases and J by 0 bases. In DNA form, the CDR3 reads TGTGCCAGCAGCTTAGCTACTAGCGGGAGCTCCTACAATGAGCAGTTCTTC. This encodes CASSLATSGSSYNEQFF.

V is TRBV7-2 and J is TRBJ1-2; 9 positions match TRBD1. Trimming removed 5 bases from V and 13 bases from J; junction bases left unmatched: 14. CDR1 and CDR2 (germline): SGHTA, FQGNSA. The length of the CDR3 is 14 residues. This CDR3 is CASSLLVGQGFATF. The CDR3 region has the DNA TGTGCCAGCAGCCTCTTAGTGGGACAGGGTTTTGCCACCTTC.

V is TRBV6-5 and J is TRBJ2-1, with D tentatively TRBD1 (6 bases). Germline V gene sequence: CDR1 MNHEY, CDR2 SVGAGI. Trimming left V 5 bases short and J 2 bases short, with 13 bases between. This CDR3 region has 15 residues. CDR3 bases: TGTGCCAGCAGTCTTTTCCAGGGGACCTACAATGAGCAGTTCTTC. This sequence encodes CASSLFQGTYNEQFF.

The rearrangement joins TRBV28 to TRBJ2-7; TRBD2 is a possible D gene (5 bases). V lost 4 bases to trimming and J lost 2 bases, with 12 bases between them. Germline loops: CDR1 MDHEN, CDR2 SYDVKM. The CDR3 spans 14 residues. The CDR3 DNA reads TGTGCCAGCAGTTCACCCGCCGGGACCTACGAGCAGTACTTC. It codes for CASSSPAGTYEQYF.

The gene calls are TRBV30 and TRBJ2-7; 14 nucleotides line up with TRBD2. The length of the CDR3 is 16 residues. V was clipped by 5 bases and J by 7 bases; unmatched bases: 13. Germline V gene data show CDR1 as GTSNPN and CDR2 as SVGIG (reference sequence). The CDR3 nucleotides are TGTGCCTGGGCAATAGCGGGACTAGCGGGAGCGGGTGAGCAGTACTTC. Amino acids: CAWAIAGLAGAGEQYF. The full variable domain, its missing parts supplied by reference TRBV30 and TRBJ2-7, is SQTIHQWPATLVQPVGSPLSLECTVEGTSNPNLYWYRQAAGRGLQLLFYSVGIGQISSEVPQNLSASRPQDRQFILSSKKLLLSDSGFYLCAWAIAGLAGAGEQYFGPGTRLTVT.

This sequence joins TRBV2 and TRBJ2-1; D unresolved. Trimming shortened V by 3 bases and J by 0 bases, and 9 bases separated the two germline ends. Germline CDR1 SNHLY, CDR2 FYNNEI. The CDR3 has 15 amino acids. CDR3 loop: CASSEVPHSYNEQFF. The CDR3 DNA sequence: TGTGCCAGCAGTGAGGTCCCGCACTCCTACAATGAGCAGTTCTTC.

The chain joins TRBV29-1 to TRBJ2-7; TRBD2 might be the D (6 bases). V was clipped by 5 bases and J by 4 bases, with 12 bases between them. CDR3 length: 12 residues. Germline V lookup: CDR1 SQVTM, CDR2 ANQGSEA. The CDR3 nucleotides are TGCAGCGTTAGAGGAGGGACGTACGAGCAGTACTTC. Its protein product is CSVRGGTYEQYF.

The chain uses TRBV30 and TRBJ2-5, with a tentative D call TRBD1 (5 bases). CDR3 length: 14 amino acids. The V gene's germline CDR1 is GTSNPN and CDR2 SVGIG (reference sequence). V was clipped by 3 bases and J by 5 bases, with 16 bases between them. CDR3 bases: TGTGCCTGGAGCCGGCAGGGTGGTGGCGAGACCCAGTACTTC. It codes for CAWSRQGGGETQYF.

The V gene is TRBV7-9, the J gene TRBJ2-7; D uncertain. With 3 bases removed from V and 5 bases from J, the gap between germline ends came to 14 bases. The CDR3 covers 14 residues. CDR1 SEHNR and CDR2 FQNEAQ come from the germline V gene (reference sequence). The CDR3 reads CASSFGDGRDEQYF. CDR3 in DNA: TGTGCCAGCAGCTTTGGTGACGGTCGGGACGAGCAGTACTTC.

The rearrangement joins TRBV14 to TRBJ2-7; possible D gene TRBD2, 6 bases. V was trimmed by 1 base and J by 3 bases, leaving 13 bases between them. Germline lookup yields CDR1 SGHDN and CDR2 FVKESK. The CDR3 sequence is 15 residues long. The CDR3 sequence is CASSQVGTLNYEQYF. The CDR3 region has the DNA TGTGCCAGCAGCCAAGTCGGGACTTTGAACTACGAGCAGTACTTC.

The chain recombines TRBV9 with TRBJ2-7; D possibly corresponds to TRBD2 (6 bases). Germline V gives CDR1 SGDLS, CDR2 YYNGEE. This CDR3 is 15 amino acids long. Trimming took off 4 bases at V and 3 bases at J, with 17 bases between the two ends. Written as DNA, the CDR3 is TGTGCCAGCAGCCCCTCCGGAGGGTCTTACTACGAGCAGTACTTC. This translates into CASSPSGGSYYEQYF.

The rearrangement joins TRBV10-3 to TRBJ1-2, with D tentatively TRBD1 (5 bases). The CDR3 is 14 residues long. Germline CDR1 is ENHRY and CDR2 is SYGVKD. The V end was cut by 2 bases, the J end by 5 bases, with 12 bases between. The CDR3 nucleotides are TGTGCCATCAGTGAGAGAGGGGTTAGATATGGCTACACCTTC. This gives the protein CAISERGVRYGYTF.

Comments on this clone: This specimen includes other DNA sequences encoding the same CDR3. V is TRBV7-2 and J is TRBJ1-1, with D tentatively TRBD1 (5 bases). Trimming cost V 0 bases and J 0 bases, with 8 bases left between them. Germline CDR1 is SGHTA and CDR2 is FQGNSA. This CDR3 is built from 15 residues. CDR3: CASSLAGVLNTEAFF. CDR3 sequence (DNA): TGTGCCAGCAGCTTAGCAGGGGTGTTGAACACTGAAGCTTTCTTT. The full variable domain, with the rest looked up from reference TRBV7-2 and TRBJ1-1, is GAGVSQSPSNKVTEKGKDVELRCDPISGHTALYWYRQSLGQGLEFLIYFQGNSAPDKSGLPSDRFSAERTGGSVSTLTIQRTQQEDSAVYLCASSLAGVLNTEAFFGQGTRLTVV.

The CDR3 protein is CASTPQGASDTQYF. CDR3 DNA: TGTGCCAGCACCCCACAGGGGGCTTCGGATACGCAGTATTTT. The chain has TRBV7-2 and TRBJ2-3; 9 nucleotides match TRBD1. The CDR3 is 14 amino acids. Germline V gene data show CDR1 as SGHTA and CDR2 as FQGNSA. The ends lost 7 bases at V and 6 bases at J; junction bases unmatched: 8.